The 9 T cell receptor beta chains listed next were all sequenced from one sample in a study of blood T cell repertoires in COVID-19. Clones were read by immunoSEQ multiplex PCR, and TCRdb kept only the in-frame ones, dropping some. This sample has around 290,000 clones, with around 87% found just once. Sequenced: peripheral blood. These receptors came from a woman in her 50s who had recovered from COVID-19.

This chain uses TRBV28 with TRBJ1-2; D may be TRBD1 (6 bases). Germline V gene lookup returns CDR1 MDHEN and CDR2 SYDVKM. With 7 bases removed from V and 9 bases from J, the gap between germline ends came to 21 bases. The CDR3 sequence is 14 residues long. The chain's CDR3 is CASTLGGGTGRYTF. CDR3 DNA: TGTGCCAGCACCTTAGGCGGGGGCACCGGGCGCTACACCTTC.

The CDR3 region is CASSEIQNTGELFF. The CDR3 coding sequence is TGTGCCAGCAGTGAAATCCAGAACACCGGGGAGCTGTTTTTT. The chain combines TRBV6-1 with TRBJ2-2; D call uncertain. V lost 2 bases and J 1 base, leaving 5 bases between the germline ends. The CDR3 length is 14 residues. CDR1 MNHNS and CDR2 SASEGT come from the germline V gene.

The chain links TRBV19 to TRBJ2-7; 7 bases line up with TRBD1. Germline CDR1 reads LNHDA; CDR2 reads SQIVND (reference sequence). V was pared by 5 bases and J by 7 bases, with 17 bases of the junction left unmatched. The CDR3 is 16 amino acids. The CDR3 nucleotides are TGTGCCAGTAGTCGGCAGACAGGGCCTGCCCAATCGGAGCAGTACTTC. Its protein is CASSRQTGPAQSEQYF.

V is TRBV21-1 and J is TRBJ2-7; the D call TRBD1 from the table was never checked on the DNA. TRBV21-1 is recorded as a pseudogene. The CDR3 extends over 16 amino acids. CDR3 nucleotide sequence: TGTGCCAGCAGCACCCCGCTCGGGACAGGGTATTACGAGCAGTACTTC. This codes for CASSTPLGTGYYEQYF.

The CDR3 coding sequence is TGCGCCAGCAGCTTGGCTGCTAGCGGGGGTGAGACCCAGTACTTC. Protein product: CASSLAASGGETQYF. The chain links TRBV5-1 to TRBJ2-5; 10 bases agree with TRBD2. Germline CDR1 SGHRS, CDR2 YFSETQ. This CDR3 is 15 amino acids long. V lost 0 bases and J lost 5; bases outside the gene matches: 4.

This chain links TRBV6-2 or TRBV6-3 with TRBJ2-7, with 9 nucleotides matching TRBD2. This CDR3 is built from 14 residues. J was trimmed by 7 bases and V by 5 bases; bases with no gene match: 9. Germline CDR1 and CDR2: MNHEY and SVGEGT. The CDR3 region is CASSKPGLAREQYF. The CDR3 DNA follows: TGTGCCAGCAGTAAACCGGGACTAGCTCGGGAGCAGTACTTC.

This chain links TRBV6-6 with TRBJ2-5, with 13 bases identical to TRBD2. The germline V gene has CDR1 MNHNY and CDR2 SVGAGI (reference sequence). V was pared by 8 bases and J by 5 bases, with 5 bases of the junction left unmatched. There are 14 residues in the CDR3. CDR3 sequence: CASHRTSGSETQYF. The CDR3 coding sequence is TGTGCCAGCCATAGGACTAGCGGGAGCGAGACCCAGTACTTC.

The genes are TRBV27 and TRBJ1-1; D uncertain. V dropped 4 bases and J dropped 5 bases, with 17 bases sitting between them. The CDR3 runs to 15 residues. Per germline, CDR1 MNHEY and CDR2 SMNVEV (reference sequence). DNA of the CDR3: TGTGCCAGCAGTTCCCACTCAGGTGGATGGACTGAAGCTTTCTTT. Translating gives CASSSHSGGWTEAFF.

J is TRBJ2-7 and V is TRBV20-1, with D uncertain. V lost 3 bases and J 7 bases, leaving 10 bases between the germline ends. The CDR3 runs to 11 residues. The V gene's germline CDR1 is DFQATT and CDR2 SNEGSKA (reference sequence). The CDR3 nucleotides are TGCAGTGCTAGTGGCGGTGGAGAGCAGTACTTC. Translation: CSASGGGEQYF.